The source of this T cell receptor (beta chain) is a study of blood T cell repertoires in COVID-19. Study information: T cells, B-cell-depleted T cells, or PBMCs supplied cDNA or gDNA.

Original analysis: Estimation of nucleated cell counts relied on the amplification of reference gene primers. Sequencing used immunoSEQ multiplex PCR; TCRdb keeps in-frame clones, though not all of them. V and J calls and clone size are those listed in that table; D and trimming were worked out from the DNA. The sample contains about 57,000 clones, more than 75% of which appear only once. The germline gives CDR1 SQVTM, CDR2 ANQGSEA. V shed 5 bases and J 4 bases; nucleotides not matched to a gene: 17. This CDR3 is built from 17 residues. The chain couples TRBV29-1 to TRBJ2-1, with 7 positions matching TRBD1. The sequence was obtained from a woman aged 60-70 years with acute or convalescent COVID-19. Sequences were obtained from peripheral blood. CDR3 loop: CSVKEPMGTEKYNEQFF. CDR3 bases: TGCAGCGTTAAGGAGCCTATGGGGACAGAAAAATACAATGAGCAGTTCTTC.